This TCR beta chain derives from a study of T cell repertoires in cytomegalovirus infection (dated by TCRdb to between 2019 and 2020). The study in broad terms: Donor HLA type was relevant to the analysis, as public TCR beta signatures indicated carriage of CMV infection together with the matching HLA type.

TCRdb shows the sequencer as Illumina HiSeq 1500. TCRdb redid the processing of the public reads, applying fastp at Q25 and MiXCR, and retained in-frame beta chains. Every CDR3 protein is listed once, alongside the most common genes and DNA of its rows. Within this sample are about 260,000 distinct CDR3 sequences, with roughly an eighth of them counted one time only. Clones ranked in the top ten supply roughly 9.7% of the sample. About this clonotype: Its antigen target is currently unknown. Base qualities are not at hand, and no much larger clone is one base apart.

Broader findings and caveats from the paper: In both this cohort and an independent cohort of some 370 donors, the cumulative frequency of public TCR beta family members distinguished carriers of CMV infection plus the relevant HLA type. The ex vivo response was dominated by HLA-C-restricted CMV-specific TCR beta clonotypes, and the single most frequent clonotype in two of eight donors was supplied by these HLA-C-restricted clonotypes.

This clonotype was sampled from a human donor in good health (CMV status not recorded). Some clones in this sample may be carry-over from other donors' samples. Sequenced input: PBMCs.

Here the CDR3 is given as CAISPPLRDTLCADTQYF. In nucleotide form, the sequence is TGCGCCATCTCACCACCCCTCCGGGACACTCTTTGTGCAGATACGCAGTATTTT. The chain joins TRBV23-1 to TRBJ2-3; TRBD1 is perhaps the D gene, given 6 matching bases. TRBV23-1 is assigned to the ORF class and has an uncertain function. The CDR3 starts with the cysteine, ends with the phenylalanine, and has 18 residues. Of all the DNA, just the CDR3 is kept, 54 bases in frame from base 1. The junction carries 30 bases between V and J, which are trimmed by 10 bases and 4 bases respectively.